This entry lists 17 T cell receptor beta chains sequenced from one sample in a study of cytomegalovirus exposure and HLA in healthy donors. The PCR made use of 60 Vbeta and 13 Jbeta primers. Generated by immunoSEQ multiplex PCR, the TCRdb table keeps only in-frame clones and is missing some. Of 110,000 or so clones in the sample, under 80% were seen once. Sequenced: PBMCs. Source of these receptors: a woman between 45 and 65 years old in good health and CMV-seropositive.

This clone appeared a few times. The chain combines TRBV4-3 with TRBJ2-1, with 9 nucleotides matching TRBD1. With V trimmed by 1 base and J by 4 bases, 8 bases remained unmatched. Germline CDR1 is LGHNA and CDR2 is YSLEER. This CDR3 region has 17 residues. This CDR3 reads CASSQVFGTGTYNEQFF. Written as DNA, the CDR3 is TGCGCCAGCAGCCAAGTGTTCGGGACAGGGACTTACAATGAGCAGTTCTTC.

The V call is TRBV27, the J call TRBJ2-5; 7 bases line up with TRBD1. The ends lost 3 bases at V and 2 bases at J; junction bases unmatched: 6. The germline V gene has CDR1 MNHEY and CDR2 SMNVEV (reference sequence). CDR3 length: 15 amino acids. The CDR3 is CASSLFRGWQETQYF. CDR3 DNA: TGTGCCAGCAGTTTGTTCAGGGGGTGGCAAGAGACCCAGTACTTC.

A few counts support this clone. The rearrangement links TRBV30 to TRBJ2-3; D may be TRBD2 (6 bases). This CDR3 is 13 amino acids long. The germline V and J ends were trimmed by 7 bases and 2 bases, with 13 bases remaining between them. Looked up from germline, CDR1 is GTSNPN and CDR2 is SVGIG (reference sequence). CDR3 protein: CALGGISTDTQYF. In DNA, the CDR3 is TGTGCCTTGGGCGGGATTTCCACAGATACGCAGTATTTT. Full variable domain (rest looked up from reference TRBV30 and TRBJ2-3): SQTIHQWPATLVQPVGSPLSLECTVEGTSNPNLYWYRQAAGRGLQLLFYSVGIGQISSEVPQNLSASRPQDRQFILSSKKLLLSDSGFYLCALGGISTDTQYFGPGTRLTVL.

The rearrangement links TRBV6-6 to TRBJ1-2, with D unclear. Germline-derived CDR1 and CDR2 are MNHNY and SVGAGI (reference sequence). Deletions cut 3 bases from V and 8 bases from J, with 13 bases between. This CDR3 is 13 amino acids long. The CDR3 DNA is TGTGCCAGCAGTTATGGCGGGAGAGGAGGCTACACCTTC. This gives the protein CASSYGGRGGYTF.

The chain has TRBV4-1 and TRBJ2-7; D not resolved. V shed 3 bases and J shed 0 bases, with 15 bases lying between them. The CDR3 is 16 residues long. CDR1 MGHRA and CDR2 YSYEKL come from the germline V gene. The CDR3 sequence: CASSQGFMESSYEQYF. The CDR3, as DNA: TGCGCCAGCAGCCAGGGCTTCATGGAAAGCTCCTACGAGCAGTACTTC.

The rearrangement joins TRBV25-1 to TRBJ1-6, with 12 bases lining up with TRBD1. CDR1 and CDR2 from the germline V gene are MGHDK and SYGVNS. The CDR3 loop spans 16 amino acids. The V and J ends lost 2 bases and 6 bases, in that order; junction bases with no gene match: 2. CDR3 sequence (DNA): TGTGCCAGCAGTGAAGGGACAGGGGGCCGTAATTCACCCCTCCACTTT. Its translation is CASSEGTGGRNSPLHF.

The V gene is TRBV10-3, the J gene TRBJ1-2; D is unresolved. Trimming took 0 bases from V and 7 from J, leaving 12 bases between them. This CDR3 contains 14 residues. The germline V gene encodes CDR1 ENHRY and CDR2 SYGVKD. The DNA of the CDR3 is TGTGCCATCAGTGAGTCGGGAGGGAGATTTGGCTACACCTTC. This translates into CAISESGGRFGYTF.

This chain links TRBV5-4 with TRBJ2-5; 8 bases match TRBD2. V shed 7 bases, J shed 2 bases, and the junction held 7 bases outside the gene matches. Germline CDR1 and CDR2: SGHNT and YYREEE (reference sequence). This CDR3 is 14 amino acids long. CDR3 nucleotide sequence: TGTGCCAGCCGATCAGCGGGGGAGCAAGAGACCCAGTACTTC. Translation gives CASRSAGEQETQYF.

V and J are TRBV5-8 and TRBJ1-1, with 9 bases matching TRBD1. The CDR3 length is 15 residues. The trim removed 3 bases at V and 5 bases at J, leaving 8 bases unmatched. Germline CDR1 reads SGHTS; CDR2 reads YDEGEE. The CDR3 coding sequence is TGTGCCAGCAGCTGGGAGGGACAGGGCTATACTGAAGCTTTCTTT. Its protein is CASSWEGQGYTEAFF.

This rearrangement joins TRBV29-1 to TRBJ1-5; a weak D match, TRBD1 (6 bases). V lost 3 bases, J lost 4 bases, and 10 bases lay in between. The CDR3 spans 13 residues. CDR1 SQVTM and CDR2 ANQGSEA come from the germline V gene. The CDR3 DNA follows: TGCAGCGTTGATGGGGGCTGGAATCAGCCCCAGCATTTT. This translates into CSVDGGWNQPQHF.

The rearrangement joins TRBV2 to TRBJ1-5; no definite D call. The germline gives CDR1 SNHLY, CDR2 FYNNEI. V lost 2 bases, J lost 2 bases, and 7 bases lay in between. The length of the CDR3 is 14 residues. The CDR3 coding sequence is TGTGCCAGCAGTGAACAGAGGGGCAATCAGCCCCAGCATTTT. Encoded protein: CASSEQRGNQPQHF.

This clone showed up just a few times. The same CDR3 arises from other DNA sequences in this sample as well. The rearrangement joins TRBV10-3 to TRBJ1-4; TRBD1 matches at 8 bases. Unmatched junction bases numbered 0, after V lost 2 bases and J lost 7 bases. The CDR3 covers 13 residues. Germline lookup yields CDR1 ENHRY and CDR2 SYGVKD. CDR3 in amino acids: CAISETGGEKLFF. The CDR3 nucleotides are TGTGCCATCAGTGAGACAGGGGGTGAAAAACTGTTTTTT.

CDR3 in amino acids: CASSLALAMYEQYF. The DNA of the CDR3 is TGTGCCAGCAGCTTAGCGCTAGCCATGTACGAGCAGTACTTC. J is TRBJ2-7 and V is TRBV7-2, with D perhaps TRBD2 (5 bases). The CDR3 runs 14 residues. In germline, CDR1 is SGHTA, CDR2 FQGNSA. Trimming stripped 0 bases from V and 4 bases from J, with 10 bases between. Drawing the rest from reference TRBV7-2 and TRBJ2-7, the complete variable domain is GAGVSQSPSNKVTEKGKDVELRCDPISGHTALYWYRQSLGQGLEFLIYFQGNSAPDKSGLPSDRFSAERTGGSVSTLTIQRTQQEDSAVYLCASSLALAMYEQYFGPGTRLTVT.

The V call is TRBV7-6, the J call TRBJ2-1; 10 positions agree with TRBD2. CDR1 and CDR2 (germline): SGHVS, FNYEAQ. J was trimmed by 0 bases and V by 5 bases; bases with no gene match: 4. The CDR3 is 16 residues long. As DNA, the CDR3 is TGTGCCAGCAGCGCGTCTAGCGGGGGCTCCTACAATGAGCAGTTCTTC. This gives the protein CASSASSGGSYNEQFF.

This chain links TRBV5-6 with TRBJ1-2; D may be TRBD1 (6 bases). Trimming cost V 7 bases and J 8 bases, with 15 bases left between them. The CDR3 is made up of 12 amino acids. Germline V CDR1 and CDR2: SGHDT, YYEEEE. In DNA form, the CDR3 reads TGTGCCAGCCGACGGGGGGCCCAAGGCTACACCTTC. This codes for CASRRGAQGYTF. The complete variable domain, with remaining parts taken from reference TRBV5-6 and TRBJ1-2, reads DAGVTQSPTHLIKTRGQQVTLRCSPKSGHDTVSWYQQALGQGPQFIFQYYEEEERQRGNFPDRFSGHQFPNYSSELNVNALLLGDSALYLCASRRGAQGYTFGSGTRLTVV.

This clone was recorded a few times. The chain combines TRBV28 with TRBJ1-2; 12 nucleotides match TRBD1. From germline, CDR1 is MDHEN and CDR2 SYDVKM. The CDR3 has 17 residues. V trimming: 3 bases; J trimming: 3 bases; junction bases outside the gene matches: 8. The chain's CDR3 is CASSLPGTGGAHYGYTF. CDR3 coding DNA: TGTGCCAGCAGTTTGCCCGGGACAGGGGGCGCTCACTATGGCTACACCTTC.

This rearrangement joins TRBV29-1 to TRBJ2-5; 11 bases align to TRBD2. This CDR3 spans 15 amino acids. The junction had 7 bases not matched to a gene; V was cut back by 3 bases and J by 4 bases. Per the germline V gene, CDR1 is SQVTM and CDR2 is ANQGSEA. As DNA, the CDR3 is TGCAGCGTTGACACTAGCGGGGGTCTCAGAGAGACCCAGTACTTC. Translated: CSVDTSGGLRETQYF. The whole variable domain, remainder taken from reference TRBV29-1 and TRBJ2-5, is SAVISQKPSRDICQRGTSLTIQCQVDSQVTMMFWYRQQPGQSLTLIATANQGSEATYESGFVIDKFPISRPNLTFSTLTVSNMSPEDSSIYLCSVDTSGGLRETQYFGPGTRLLVL.